The source of this T cell receptor (beta chain) is a study of T cell repertoires in cytomegalovirus infection. The CDR3 has 16 residues. V was pared by 3 bases and J by 4 bases, with 10 bases of the junction left unmatched. Germline CDR1 reads LGHDT; CDR2 reads YNNKEL (reference sequence). Comment on this clonotype: The antigen remains unidentified.

TCRdb recomputed calls from the reads with MiXCR, one row per CDR3 protein. This table has roughly 990,000 distinct CDR3 sequences, approximately 31% appearing once. The TCR sequence derives from a human donor in good health (CMV status not recorded). Some clones in this sample may be carry-over from other donors' samples. The rearrangement joins TRBV3-1 to TRBJ2-3; 7 bases match TRBD1. This specimen consisted of cultured CD8+ T cells from PBMCs, obtained from culture after CMV antigen stimulation. The CDR3 is CASSQIGQENADTQYF. CDR3 DNA: TGTGCCAGCAGCCAGATTGGACAGGAGAATGCAGATACGCAGTATTTT.